This TCR beta chain was retrieved from a study of blood T cells in healthy people across ages. It was with a sample-barcoded 5' primer and a J-beta primer mix that a second PCR of about 7 to 12 cycles was run. TCRdb reprocessed the 5' RACE reads via MiXCR and lists one record per CDR3 protein. The repertoire holds 780,000 or so distinct CDR3 sequences, with 25% as singletons. Trimming removed 0 bases from V and 2 bases from J; junction bases left unmatched: 6. The germline V gene encodes CDR1 SQVTM and CDR2 ANQGSEA. This CDR3 spans 15 amino acids. A further study also used this sample, focusing on T cells of mothers and their children.

V is TRBV29-1 and J is TRBJ2-7, with TRBD1 identical over 8 bases. This receptor was identified in a boy aged 10-17 years in good health. The sequenced sample was blood. For the CDR3, the DNA is TGCAGCGTTGAAGATTCGACAGGGGAGCCCTACGAGCAGTACTTC. Amino acid sequence: CSVEDSTGEPYEQYF.